This T cell receptor (beta chain) was observed in a study of tumor-infiltrating lymphocytes in primary liver carcinoma. Study-level information: Patients, male and female, were 30 to 69 years old. Productive TCRbeta read yields ran from roughly 3.9 to 6.8 million per sample and were similar between tissues.

With a constant-region primer, TCR beta cDNA was made from around 530 ng of total RNA. Nested multiplex PCR, run for three rounds with slightly modified ARM-PCR, yielded TCR beta libraries. Amplification in the first two PCR rounds was performed using TRBV1-TRBV30 forward primers and a C-beta reverse primer for roughly 10 cycles each. TCRdb analysed the multiplex PCR reads with MiXCR anew, one entry per CDR3 protein. The table lists about 120,000 distinct CDR3 sequences, 55% to 65% of them singletons. There are 13 residues in the CDR3. Germline V gene data show CDR1 as SGHNT and CDR2 as YYREEE (reference sequence). With 6 bases removed from V and 1 base from J, the gap between germline ends came to 10 bases. Starting material for RNA and DNA co-extraction consisted of about 20-30 mg of unsorted bulk tissue. General study findings and limits: Compared with tumor region pairs, tumor-adjacent and tumor-blood pairs overlapped less. It was observed that only about 8-24% of the top clones appeared in every one of the five tumor regions.

Notes on this clonotype: Antigen: not known.

This TCR was recovered from a woman aged 55-69 years with primary liver carcinoma and hepatitis B virus infection. This sequence joins TRBV5-4 and TRBJ1-1; tentatively, D is TRBD1 (6 bases). Sequencing was performed on liver tumor tissue from sampling region 1. Indicated subset: tumor region T1, superior pole. The CDR3: CASKYRENTEAFF. The DNA of the CDR3 is TGTGCCAGCAAGTACAGGGAGAACACTGAAGCTTTCTTT.